The clone carrying this T cell receptor (beta chain) was detected many times. The target antigen is unknown. The sample belongs to a study of blood T cells in healthy people across ages. Study-level findings and limits: A greater number of naive CD4+ cells and higher diversity distinguished long-lived donors from aged donors.

Deletions cut 5 bases from V and 2 bases from J, with 13 bases between. Looked up from germline, CDR1 is LGHDT and CDR2 is YNNKEL (reference sequence). The CDR3 is 14 residues long. For the second PCR, which ran for about 6 to 11 cycles, a sample-barcoded 5' primer and a J-beta primer mix were used. Tagging of each cDNA molecule was performed by a template-switch adaptor with 12 random nucleotides. Researchers report that each sample yielded at least 2.5 million CDR3-containing paired-end reads. TCRdb re-derived calls from the 5' RACE reads in MiXCR, one entry per CDR3 protein. The sample has 650,000 to 700,000 distinct CDR3 sequences; less than 40% are singletons.

The material sequenced was blood. This sequence joins TRBV3-1 and TRBJ2-7; TRBD1 is a possible D gene (5 bases). This sequence was found in a woman of 80 years or more in good health. The CDR3 sequence is CASSTRQQTYEQYF. DNA of the CDR3: TGTGCCAGCAGCACCCGACAGCAGACCTACGAGCAGTACTTC.